Listed below are T cell receptor beta chains from one sample, sequenced in a study of post-analysis software for immune sequencing data. TCRdb re-derived calls from the PCR reads in MiXCR, one entry per CDR3 protein. Here the sample spans hundreds of thousands of distinct CDR3 sequences, approximately 60% being singletons. The specimen sequenced was blood. The receptors originated from a girl aged 2 to 9 with multiple sclerosis. CDR3s include the opening cysteine and the closing phenylalanine or tryptophan. A D gene is named only where the DNA matches it firmly. Expanded clones get a size class; other rows say once, few or many, or leave the size out.

D gene	clone size	CDR3 length	V gene	J gene	CDR3 protein	CDR3 DNA
-	once	15	TRBV2	TRBJ2-4	CASREDRQTKNIQYF	TGTGCCAGCAGGGAGGACAGACAGACCAAAAACATTCAGTACTTC
-	few	11	TRBV29-1	TRBJ2-1	CSSEEYNEQFF	TGCAGCTCGGAGGAATACAATGAGCAGTTCTTC
-	few	13	TRBV7-2	TRBJ2-3	CANSKARTDTQYF	TGTGCCAACTCTAAGGCCCGCACAGATACGCAGTATTTT
-	few	13	TRBV5-1	TRBJ2-7	CASSFNREDEQYF	TGCGCCAGCAGCTTCAACAGGGAAGACGAGCAGTACTTC
TRBD2	-	15	TRBV4-2	TRBJ2-7	CANSQEALAAYEQYF	TGTGCCAACAGCCAAGAAGCCCTAGCGGCCTACGAGCAGTACTTC
-	few	13	TRBV7-2	TRBJ1-2	CASSVDGLYGYTF	TGTGCCAGCAGCGTGGACGGTCTCTATGGCTACACCTTC
-	-	13	TRBV29-1	TRBJ1-1	CSVERPLNTEAFF	TGCAGCGTTGAAAGACCCCTGAACACTGAAGCTTTCTTT
TRBD1	-	14	TRBV7-2	TRBJ2-5	CASSHGQDSETQYF	TGTGCCAGCAGCCACGGACAGGACTCAGAGACCCAGTACTTC
-	-	16	TRBV7-9	TRBJ2-5	CASSPHPPVGEVSQYF	TGTGCCAGCAGCCCGCATCCACCGGTCGGAGAAGTGTCCCAGTACTTC
TRBD2	-	17	TRBV7-2	TRBJ2-3	CASNLTSGGSSTDTQYF	TGTGCCAGCAATTTAACAAGCGGGGGATCTAGCACAGATACGCAGTATTTT
TRBD2	few	12	TRBV2	TRBJ2-3	CASGGRTDTQYF	TGTGCCAGCGGCGGGAGAACAGATACGCAGTATTTT
TRBD2	-	18	TRBV3-1	TRBJ2-3	CASSPRMTSGRALDTQYF	TGTGCCAGCAGCCCAAGGATGACTAGCGGGAGGGCCTTAGATACGCAGTATTTT
-	once	11	TRBV7-2	TRBJ2-1	CASSVCNEQFF	TGTGCCAGCAGCGTCTGCAATGAGCAGTTCTTC
-	-	14	TRBV7-2	TRBJ2-1	CASSLEGWAGEQFF	TGTGCCAGCAGCTTAGAAGGTTGGGCGGGTGAGCAGTTCTTC
-	-	16	TRBV5-1	TRBJ2-5	CASSLGSRSDQETQYF	TGCGCCAGCAGCTTGGGGTCGCGTAGCGATCAAGAGACCCAGTACTTC
-	few	14	TRBV7-2	TRBJ2-4	CASSFTQGLDIQYF	TGTGCCAGCAGCTTTACCCAGGGTTTAGACATTCAGTACTTC
TRBD2	-	15	TRBV18	TRBJ2-1	CASSRGGEDFNEQFF	TGTGCCAGCTCACGGGGAGGGGAGGACTTCAATGAGCAGTTCTTC
-	-	14	TRBV5-6	TRBJ2-7	CASSGPSEAYEQYF	TGTGCCAGCAGTGGGCCTAGCGAAGCCTACGAGCAGTACTTC
-	-	17	TRBV15	TRBJ2-7	CATSRDEVGGSSYEQYF	TGTGCCACCAGCAGAGATGAAGTGGGGGGTTCATCCTACGAGCAGTACTTC
TRBD1	-	15	TRBV12-3/TRBV12-4	TRBJ2-5	CASSSRTGVEETQYF	TGTGCCAGCAGCTCTCGGACAGGGGTGGAAGAGACCCAGTACTTC
TRBD1	-	15	TRBV2	TRBJ2-7	CASIIVRDSSYEQYF	TGTGCCAGCATAATTGTTCGGGACAGCTCCTACGAGCAGTACTTC
-	-	13	TRBV29-1	TRBJ1-1	CSVDLGLNTEAFF	TGCAGCGTAGACCTCGGTCTGAACACTGAAGCTTTCTTT
-	-	12	TRBV7-2	TRBJ1-5	CASSYGSQPRHF	TGTGCCAGCAGCTACGGTTCCCAGCCCCGGCATTTT
-	-	11	TRBV6-1	TRBJ2-7	CATTEFYEQYF	TGTGCCACCACCGAATTCTACGAGCAGTACTTC
TRBD1	few	16	TRBV12-3/TRBV12-4	TRBJ1-5	CASRAGTGGINQPQHF	TGTGCCAGCAGAGCCGGGACAGGGGGTATCAATCAGCCCCAGCATTTT
TRBD1	few	13	TRBV20-1	TRBJ2-1	CSGRTGWSEEQFF	TGCAGTGGCCGGACAGGTTGGTCGGAGGAGCAGTTCTTC
TRBD2	few	15	TRBV12-3/TRBV12-4	TRBJ2-5	CASSLMSSGGETQYF	TGTGCCAGCAGTTTGATGTCCAGCGGGGGGGAGACCCAGTACTTC
TRBD1	-	13	TRBV20-1	TRBJ1-2	CSARDRLDYGYTF	TGCAGTGCTAGGGACAGGTTAGACTATGGCTACACCTTC